Below, one T cell receptor beta chain is given with its context. The antigen is unknown. Assay used: immunoSEQ multiplex PCR; TCRdb lists only in-frame clones, some missing. The table has about 11,000 clones, about 79% seen once. The sample originates from a study of PD-1 blockade in classical Hodgkin lymphoma. Background on the study: Patients got intravenous nivolumab 3 mg/kg every 2 weeks. Study-level findings and limits: There was a significant rise in CD4+ TCR diversity by C4D1, with no such rise for CD8+. The drivers behind the repertoire differences, possibly disease activity or prior therapy, remain undefined. Patients who responded completely had about the same baseline diversity as newly diagnosed patients.

Each of the patients experienced relapse following autologous stem cell transplantation, and their brentuximab vedotin exposure differed. This CDR3 is built from 16 residues. V was trimmed by 5 bases and J by 0 bases, leaving 14 bases between them. From germline, CDR1 is KGHSH and CDR2 LQKENI. The material was peripheral blood mononuclear cells (PBMCs), obtained at baseline. The chain joins TRBV18 to TRBJ2-4, with D possibly being TRBD1 (5 bases). This receptor was taken from a human donor with classical Hodgkin lymphoma. Here the CDR3 DNA reads TGTGCCAGCTCAGCCAGGGTTCTGGTAGCCAAAAACATTCAGTACTTC. Translation gives CASSARVLVAKNIQYF.